This T cell receptor (beta chain) was identified in a study of human T cells and chemical hapten exposure. The time point: patch test 2, 6 weeks after DPC sensitization. This sample's treatment: therapeutic diphenylcyclopropenone sensitization with weekly scalp DPC. Individual cDNA molecules received unique molecular identifiers in the library. TCRdb reprocessed the RACE reads with MiXCR, giving one entry per CDR3 protein. The table has about 380,000 distinct CDR3 sequences, about 6.3% seen once. The J segment lost 2 bases and the V segment lost 8 bases, leaving 8 bases of the junction unmatched. There are 14 residues in the CDR3. Germline V lookup: CDR1 SGHVS, CDR2 FNYEAQ.

The specimen comprised whole blood, sampled in connection with sensitization to the hapten diphenylcyclopropenone (DPC). The sequence came from a woman younger than 30 with alopecia areata. Some clones in this sample may be carry-over from other donors' samples. This chain links TRBV7-6 with TRBJ2-5; 7 nucleotides align to TRBD1. The CDR3 region has the DNA TGTGCCAGCGGGACAGAGGCATTACAAGAGACCCAGTACTTC. Residues: CASGTEALQETQYF.